The entry below gives a single TCR beta chain sequence along with its context. The antigen is not known. This sample is part of a study of cytomegalovirus exposure and HLA in healthy donors. Whole-study findings and limits: A reported reduction in N-insertions relative to the roughly 670-donor mean was seen in an Asian-associated ancestry cluster in a later analysis. Sequences of the TCR beta chain were said to predict the HLA-A and HLA-B alleles of most subjects accurately.

The length of the CDR3 is 17 residues. V was clipped by 1 base and J by 4 bases, with 19 bases between them. Per germline, CDR1 LGHNA and CDR2 YNFKEQ. The PCR was carried out with 60 Vbeta primers and 13 Jbeta primers. Sequencing used immunoSEQ multiplex PCR; TCRdb keeps in-frame clones, though not all of them. The profile shows roughly 150,000 clones, roughly 70% of them singletons. The sequence derives from a man between 25 and 39 years old in good health and CMV-seropositive. The sequenced sample consisted of PBMCs. This chain uses TRBV4-2 with TRBJ2-5, with D perhaps matching TRBD2 (6 bases). CDR3 region: CASSQGQGGNAPETQYF. CDR3 DNA sequence: TGTGCCAGCAGCCAAGGTCAGGGCGGGAATGCGCCAGAGACCCAGTACTTC.